A single T cell receptor beta chain is shown here with its context. The CDR3 is 15 residues long. Germline lookup yields CDR1 MNHNS and CDR2 SASEGT. The V end lost 3 bases, the J end lost 2 bases, and 10 bases lay between the germline ends. The data were taken from a study of T cell changes during pregnancy in multiple sclerosis. Produced via immunoSEQ multiplex PCR; TCRdb's table is partial and in-frame only. The table shows about 60,000 clones, with roughly 92% occurring only once. The genes are TRBV6-1 and TRBJ1-4; D uncertain. This sequence originates from a female donor with multiple sclerosis, enrolled in a pregnancy study. This sample comprised CD8+ T cells from peripheral blood mononuclear cells, obtained in the second trimester of pregnancy. CDR3 protein: CASSEGSGTNEKLFF. For the CDR3, the DNA is TGTGCCAGCAGTGAGGGGAGCGGGACTAATGAAAAACTGTTTTTT.